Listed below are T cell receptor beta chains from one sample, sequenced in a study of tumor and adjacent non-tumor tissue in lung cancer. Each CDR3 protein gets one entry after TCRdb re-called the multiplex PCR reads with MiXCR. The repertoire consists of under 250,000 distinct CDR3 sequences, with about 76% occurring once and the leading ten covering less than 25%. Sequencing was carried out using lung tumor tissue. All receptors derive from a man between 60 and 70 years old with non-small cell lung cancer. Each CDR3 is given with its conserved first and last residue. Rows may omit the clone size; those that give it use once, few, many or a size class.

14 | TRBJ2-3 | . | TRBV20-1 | CNVPRDRSTDTLYF
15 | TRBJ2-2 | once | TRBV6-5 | CASSYRASYTGELFF
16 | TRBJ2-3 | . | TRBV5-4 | CASSLELAGMSDTQYF
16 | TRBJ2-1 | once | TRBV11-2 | CASSPRGASGFGDQFF
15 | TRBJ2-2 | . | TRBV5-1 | CASNSHSAGTGELFF
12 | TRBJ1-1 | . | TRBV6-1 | CTSSENTWRSFF
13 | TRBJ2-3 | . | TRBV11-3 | CASSLKRGGSHFF
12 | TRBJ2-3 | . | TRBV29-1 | CSVAHSTDTRYF
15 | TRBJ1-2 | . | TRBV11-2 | CARSLALGRYYDYTF
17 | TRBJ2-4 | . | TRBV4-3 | CASSRNGRERDKNIQYF
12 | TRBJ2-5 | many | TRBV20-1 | CSGGGNQETQYF
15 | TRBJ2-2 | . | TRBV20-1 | CGAIDGGANIGELFF
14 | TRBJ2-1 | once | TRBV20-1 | CSASFPDSNNEQFF
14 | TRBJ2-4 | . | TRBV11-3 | CARSLRDPKNIQYF
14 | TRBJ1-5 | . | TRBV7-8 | CASNPGTDNQPQHF
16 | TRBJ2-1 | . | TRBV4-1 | CASSPTTGSRRNEQFF
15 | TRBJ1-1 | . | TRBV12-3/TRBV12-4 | CAISLIPGRGLEAFF
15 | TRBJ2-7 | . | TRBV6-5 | CAIGNGGATPYEQYF
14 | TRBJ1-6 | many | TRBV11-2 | CASSLAWDGSPLHF
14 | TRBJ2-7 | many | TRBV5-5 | CASSHAGQSYEQYF
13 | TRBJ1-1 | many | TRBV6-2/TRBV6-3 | CASKNKGRTEAFF
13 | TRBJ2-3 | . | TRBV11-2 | CASSLYGADTQYF
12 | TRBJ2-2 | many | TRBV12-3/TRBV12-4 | CASSFSAGELFF
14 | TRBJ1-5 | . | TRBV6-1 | CASSLIGPNQPQHF
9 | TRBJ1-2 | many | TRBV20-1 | CSARYGYTF
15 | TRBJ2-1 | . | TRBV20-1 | CRGDGTSGSGNEQFF